The entry below gives a single T cell receptor beta chain sequence along with its context. What it binds is unknown. The sample belongs to a study of beta chain features in type 1 diabetes. Study results and caveats: Naive, central memory and Treg TCRB repertoires seemed to resemble each other more closely in patients than they did in healthy donors. Type 1 diabetes patients showed fewer insertions and more deletions at VDJ junctions.

The entirety of the isolated RNA underwent reverse transcription, so expressed TCRB transcripts were sequenced. Generated by immunoSEQ multiplex PCR, the TCRdb table keeps only in-frame clones and is missing some. The sample includes under 800,000 clones, around a sixth of them seen just once. CDR3 length: 16 residues. The ends were cut back, 2 bases at V and 0 bases at J, with 11 bases in the middle. CDR1 and CDR2 (germline): LNHDA, SQIVND (reference sequence). Sequences were obtained from naive CD4+ T cells from blood. This TCR derives from a young man in good health. This chain joins TRBV19 and TRBJ2-4; tentatively, D is TRBD1 (5 bases). The CDR3 DNA follows: TGTGCCAGTAGTATAACAGGCGCTATAGCCAAAAACATTCAGTACTTC. Encoded protein: CASSITGAIAKNIQYF.